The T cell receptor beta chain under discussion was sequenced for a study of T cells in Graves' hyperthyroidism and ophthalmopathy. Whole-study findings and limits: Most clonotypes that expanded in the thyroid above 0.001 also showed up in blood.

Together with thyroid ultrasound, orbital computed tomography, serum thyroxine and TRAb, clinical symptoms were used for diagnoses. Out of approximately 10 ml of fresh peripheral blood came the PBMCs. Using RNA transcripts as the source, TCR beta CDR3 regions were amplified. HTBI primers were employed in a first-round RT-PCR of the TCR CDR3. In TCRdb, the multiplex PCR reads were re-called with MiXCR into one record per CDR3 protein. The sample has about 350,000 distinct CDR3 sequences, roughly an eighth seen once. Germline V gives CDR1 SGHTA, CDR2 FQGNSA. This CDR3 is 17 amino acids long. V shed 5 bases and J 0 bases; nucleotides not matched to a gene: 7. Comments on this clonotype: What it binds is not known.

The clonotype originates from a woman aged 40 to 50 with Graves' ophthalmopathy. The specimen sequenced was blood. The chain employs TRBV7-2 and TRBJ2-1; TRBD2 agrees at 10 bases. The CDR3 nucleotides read TGTGCCAGCAGCCAGATTAGCGGGGGGATCTCCTACAATGAGCAGTTCTTC. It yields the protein CASSQISGGISYNEQFF.